This T cell receptor beta chain was observed in a study of chemoradiotherapy in HPV16-positive cancers. At the level of the study: Candidate HPV-specific T-cell clones and common TCR motifs came from functional assays in a couple of HPV16-positive patients.

Over chemoradiotherapy, repertoires were sampled more than once. V was cut by 0 bases and J by 5 bases, with 9 bases left in between. CDR3 length equals 13 residues. The germline gives CDR1 SQVTM, CDR2 ANQGSEA. With regard to this clone: Its antigen is undetermined.

Whole-study results and caveats: During treatment, candidate HPV-specific clones and E7-related motifs expanded in tumor. Functional assays defining HPV-specific T cells used only a couple of HPV16-positive patients.

Here immunoSEQ multiplex PCR was the method, and the copy in TCRdb shows in-frame clones only, minus some. The sample holds roughly 5,800 clones, around 72% seen once. The chain is built from TRBV29-1 and TRBJ2-3, with no clear D. This specimen was collected from a patient who underwent chemoradiotherapy. The source is a human donor with HPV-associated anogenital cancer. The CDR3 bases are TGCAGCGTTGAAGATCACCGCAGAGATACGCAGTATTTT. As protein: CSVEDHRRDTQYF.